Listed below are T cell receptor beta chains from one sample, sequenced in a study of T cell responses to AZD1222 COVID-19 vaccine. Data came from immunoSEQ multiplex PCR; TCRdb stores just in-frame clones and leaves some out. This sample has 150,000 to 180,000 clones, with more than 85% found just once. Sequencing was performed on peripheral blood, taken 28 days after the second AZD1222 dose. The receptors come from an adult who received the AZD1222 COVID-19 vaccine. CDR3s include the opening cysteine and the closing phenylalanine or tryptophan. Each record gives: J gene, V gene, CDR3 protein.

J: TRBJ2-2
V: TRBV19
CDR3: CASSRLAGASTGELFF

J: TRBJ1-5
V: TRBV12-3/TRBV12-4
CDR3: CASKGASNQPQHF

J: TRBJ1-2
V: TRBV7-2
CDR3: CASSPHQGGYTF

J: TRBJ2-3
V: TRBV5-5
CDR3: CASGFAAGAADTQYF

J: TRBJ1-5
V: TRBV28
CDR3: CASSFPGTGGSTQHF

J: TRBJ2-3
V: TRBV5-1
CDR3: CASSSSVRGLTDTQYF

J: TRBJ2-7
V: TRBV28
CDR3: CASSFDLGVREQYF

J: TRBJ1-1
V: TRBV28
CDR3: CASSPSDRVNTEAFF

J: TRBJ1-5
V: TRBV2
CDR3: CASSVQGAQPQHF

J: TRBJ2-2
V: TRBV2
CDR3: CASSDQGARRLVAAGELFF

J: TRBJ1-1
V: TRBV19
CDR3: CASRLNTEAFF

J: TRBJ2-3
V: TRBV6-4
CDR3: CASSSGTRRADTQYF

J: TRBJ1-5
V: TRBV30
CDR3: CAWSVRQKLTQPQHF

J: TRBJ1-5
V: TRBV19
CDR3: CASTQRATGNQPQHF

J: TRBJ1-1
V: TRBV9
CDR3: CASSARRGTPPGQGLSTEAFF

J: TRBJ2-7
V: TRBV21-1
CDR3: CASSKVLTSGSYEQYF

J: TRBJ2-3
V: TRBV3-1/TRBV3-2
CDR3: CASSQDLASGISHTQYF

J: TRBJ1-5
V: TRBV6-5
CDR3: CASNQGAYSQPQHF

J: TRBJ1-1
V: TRBV10-3
CDR3: CAISDPGQGLNTEAFF

J: TRBJ2-7
V: TRBV2
CDR3: CASSAGGGEQYF

J: TRBJ1-2
V: TRBV10-3
CDR3: CAISETGTYGYTF

J: TRBJ2-1
V: TRBV28
CDR3: CASRTPHQQGQFF

J: TRBJ1-2
V: TRBV3-1/TRBV3-2
CDR3: CASSQRRGLSNYGYTF

J: TRBJ1-1
V: TRBV6-5
CDR3: CASGNGGQGNTEAFF

J: TRBJ1-5
V: TRBV15
CDR3: CATSSARSGSLAQHF

J: TRBJ1-1
V: TRBV6-2/TRBV6-3
CDR3: CASSYLGNTEAFF

J: TRBJ2-1
V: TRBV9
CDR3: CASSVSRQGLYNEQFF

J: TRBJ1-3
V: TRBV6-5
CDR3: CASSFGGSGNTIYF

J: TRBJ1-5
V: TRBV30
CDR3: CAWSGGGLGRNQPQHF

J: TRBJ2-7
V: TRBV21-1
CDR3: CASSSPKLFTSLNYEQYF

J: TRBJ2-5
V: TRBV5-1
CDR3: CASRSGTQETQYF

J: TRBJ1-1
V: TRBV6-5
CDR3: CASSYSRGPTEAFF

J: TRBJ2-2
V: TRBV4-2
CDR3: CASSHGQGIAGGTGELFF

J: TRBJ1-2
V: TRBV5-1
CDR3: CASSLYANYGYTF

J: TRBJ1-2
V: TRBV9
CDR3: CASSVESEGTRYTF

J: TRBJ1-2
V: TRBV19
CDR3: CASSIGPTGPDGYTF

J: TRBJ1-2
V: TRBV19
CDR3: CASRRESGWDYGYTF

J: TRBJ2-2
V: TRBV9
CDR3: CASGQASGGTGELFF

J: TRBJ1-6
V: TRBV7-2
CDR3: CASSLHGQINSPLHF

J: TRBJ1-2
V: TRBV6-1
CDR3: CASSEALPDVLYLAPNGYTF

J: TRBJ1-2
V: TRBV7-9
CDR3: CASSFGAGYGYTF

J: TRBJ1-4
V: TRBV5-1
CDR3: CASSLDSSNEKLFF

J: TRBJ2-1
V: TRBV5-1
CDR3: CASSTLSGTGVGNEQFF

J: TRBJ1-5
V: TRBV6-5
CDR3: CASTPTGYNNQPQHF